This T cell receptor (beta chain) emerged from a study of shared clonotypes between healthy human individuals. Genomic DNA of every subset was divided equally among multiple immunoSEQ plates. Using immunoSEQ multiplex PCR, the repertoire was profiled, and TCRdb retains in-frame clones only, with some absent. Of over 1.5 million clones in the sample, under 99% were seen once. This CDR3 spans 13 amino acids. Per germline, CDR1 MGHDK and CDR2 SYGVNS. With 7 bases removed from V and 3 bases from J, the gap between germline ends came to 9 bases. Findings and limits, study-wide: Incomplete sequencing of sorted subsets was indicated by rarefaction despite large depth.

A note on this clone: The antigen remains undetermined.

The sequenced sample consisted of naive CD4+ T cells sorted from blood. The subset denotes: CD45RA+ positively selected. The genes are TRBV25-1 and TRBJ1-4; D ambiguous. The TCR originated in a man between 25 and 39 years old in good health. Written as DNA, the CDR3 is TGTGCCAGCAATAGATCTCCTAATGAAAAACTGTTTTTT. Translation gives CASNRSPNEKLFF.